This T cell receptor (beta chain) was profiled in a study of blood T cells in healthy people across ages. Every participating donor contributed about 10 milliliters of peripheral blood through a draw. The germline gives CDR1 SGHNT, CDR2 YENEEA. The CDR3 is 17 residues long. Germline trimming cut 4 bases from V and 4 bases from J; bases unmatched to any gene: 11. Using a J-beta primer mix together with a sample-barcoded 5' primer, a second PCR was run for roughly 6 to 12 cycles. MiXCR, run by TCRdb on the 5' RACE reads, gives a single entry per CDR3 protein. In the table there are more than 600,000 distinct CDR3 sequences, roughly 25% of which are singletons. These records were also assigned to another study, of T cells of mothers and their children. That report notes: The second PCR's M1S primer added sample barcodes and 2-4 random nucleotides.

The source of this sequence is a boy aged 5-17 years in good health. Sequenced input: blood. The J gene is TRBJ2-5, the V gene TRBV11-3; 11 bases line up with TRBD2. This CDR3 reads CASSSLAGVGIRETQYF. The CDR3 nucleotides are TGTGCCAGCAGCTCACTAGCGGGGGTCGGTATTCGAGAGACCCAGTACTTC.